The rows below give T cell receptor beta chains drawn from one sample of a study of blood T cell repertoires in COVID-19. The method was immunoSEQ multiplex PCR; TCRdb's version includes in-frame clones alone and lacks a portion of them. The repertoire includes about 110,000 clones, more than 80% of them detected once, and around 32% sits in the top ten. Sequencing used peripheral blood. Source of these receptors: a woman older than 75 with acute or convalescent COVID-19. Each CDR3 is given with its conserved first and last residue. Each record gives: D gene, J gene, V gene, CDR3 protein, CDR3 DNA. A D gene is named only where the DNA matches it firmly.

D: -
J: TRBJ1-4
V: TRBV7-2
CDR3: CASSLGLGGFNEKLFF
DNA: TGTGCCAGCAGCTTAGGGTTGGGAGGTTTCAATGAAAAACTGTTTTTT

D: TRBD1
J: TRBJ1-6
V: TRBV2
CDR3: CASSDSGQGSPLHF
DNA: TGTGCCAGCAGTGATTCGGGACAGGGATCACCCCTCCACTTT

D: -
J: TRBJ2-5
V: TRBV30
CDR3: CAWSVHLTGRETQYF
DNA: TGTGCCTGGAGTGTCCATTTAACGGGGAGAGAGACCCAGTACTTC

D: TRBD2
J: TRBJ2-3
V: TRBV4-1
CDR3: CASSQDPTTSSRTDTQYF
DNA: TGCGCCAGCAGCCAAGATCCCACGACTAGCTCCCGCACAGATACGCAGTATTTT

D: TRBD2
J: TRBJ2-5
V: TRBV18
CDR3: CASSQTSGGGETQYF
DNA: TGTGCCAGCTCCCAGACTAGCGGGGGTGGAGAGACCCAGTACTTC

D: -
J: TRBJ1-1
V: TRBV11-2
CDR3: CASSLDTKSNEAFF
DNA: TGTGCCAGCAGCTTAGACACAAAAAGTAATGAAGCTTTCTTT

D: TRBD2
J: TRBJ2-1
V: TRBV4-3
CDR3: CASSPGTSGGIRAYNEQFF
DNA: TGCGCCAGCAGCCCCGGGACTAGCGGGGGTATTAGGGCCTACAATGAGCAGTTCTTC

D: TRBD1
J: TRBJ2-7
V: TRBV28
CDR3: CASSFGQGYEQYF
DNA: TGTGCCAGCAGTTTCGGACAGGGCTACGAGCAGTACTTC

D: TRBD2
J: TRBJ2-7
V: TRBV29-1
CDR3: CSVAGTNEQYF
DNA: TGCAGCGTCGCCGGGACTAACGAGCAGTACTTC

D: -
J: TRBJ2-7
V: TRBV4-3
CDR3: CASSQGTEYYEQYF
DNA: TGCGCCAGCAGCCAAGGGACAGAATATTACGAGCAGTACTTC